These 10 T cell receptor beta chains were all obtained from the same sample, sequenced in a study of T cells in Graves' hyperthyroidism and ophthalmopathy (dated by TCRdb to the late 2010s). Libraries came from multiplex PCR. Sequenced using an Illumina HiSeq 2000. TCR beta CDR3 regions were amplified from RNA transcripts. For the first round of RT-PCR on the TCR CDR3, the HTBI primer set was used together with the Qiagen OneStep RT-PCR kit. Using fastp trimming at Q25 and MiXCR clonotype assembly, TCRdb reanalyzed the public sequencing data and kept in-frame beta chains. One record per CDR3 amino acid sequence lists the most common genes and DNA. The sample includes fewer than 110,000 distinct CDR3 sequences, with 16% observed a single time. Of the sample, 42% is held by the ten largest clones. Sequencing was carried out using blood. These receptors all stem from a woman in her 50s with Graves' hyperthyroidism.

This clonotype has a count of ten or more. This chain uses TRBV5-8 with TRBJ1-1, with TRBD1 as a possible D gene (6 bases). CDR1 SGHTS and CDR2 YDEGEE come from the germline V gene. The CDR3 covers 17 residues. Trimming shortened V by 0 bases and J by 1 base, and 16 bases separated the two germline ends. The CDR3 DNA reads TGTGCCAGCAGCTTGGGGCCCCGAAGGGGGACGAACACTGAAGCTTTCTTT. Translation gives CASSLGPRRGTNTEAFF. Combining the CDR3 with reference TRBV5-8 and TRBJ1-1 gives the whole variable domain EAGVTQSPTHLIKTRGQQATLRCSPISGHTSVYWYQQALGLGLQFLLWYDEGEERNRGNFPPRFSGRQFPNYSSELNVNALELEDSALYLCASSLGPRRGTNTEAFFGQGTRLTVV.

Many counts were recorded for this clonotype. The chain joins TRBV28 to TRBJ1-2; a weak D match, TRBD1 (5 bases). Between the trimmed V and J ends, which lost 3 bases and 7 bases, there was a span of 9 bases. This CDR3 is built from 12 residues. Germline V CDR1 and CDR2: MDHEN, SYDVKM. Written as DNA, the CDR3 is TGTGCCAGCAGTTTGGGGGAACCTGGCTACACCTTC. Its protein is CASSLGEPGYTF.

This clonotype occurred a few times. This chain links TRBV19 with TRBJ1-2, with D unclear. The V end was cut by 9 bases, the J end by 8 bases, with 16 bases between. Germline CDR1 reads LNHDA; CDR2 reads SQIVND (reference sequence). The CDR3 spans 12 residues. The CDR3 spells CASGTPHGGYTF. The CDR3 coding sequence is TGTGCCAGCGGAACCCCCCACGGAGGCTACACCTTC.

This clonotype was observed a few times. This chain joins TRBV14 and TRBJ1-2; D may be TRBD1 (5 bases). The CDR3 is 15 amino acids. The germline V gene encodes CDR1 SGHDN and CDR2 FVKESK. V dropped 5 bases and J dropped 8 bases, with 21 bases sitting between them. The CDR3 spells CASSYLPSGRGGYTF. CDR3 in DNA: TGTGCCAGCAGCTATCTACCCTCAGGGAGAGGCGGCTACACCTTC.

This clonotype has ten or more counts. V usage is TRBV7-3 and J usage is TRBJ2-6; D ambiguous. Trimming pared 6 bases from V and 0 bases from J, leaving 9 bases between. The CDR3 has 15 amino acids. Per germline, CDR1 SGHTA and CDR2 FQGTGA. CDR3: CASSREFSGANVLTF. The CDR3 DNA reads as TGTGCCAGCAGTCGAGAATTCTCTGGGGCCAACGTCCTGACTTTC.

In its sample, this clonotype was seen many times. The V gene is TRBV30, the J gene TRBJ1-5; 10 nucleotides match TRBD1. The V gene's germline CDR1 is GTSNPN and CDR2 SVGIG (reference sequence). After removal of 2 bases from V and 0 bases from J, the junction contained 7 bases not matched to a gene. The CDR3 sequence is 17 residues long. CDR3 amino acids: CAWSTGTGVYSNQPQHF. The CDR3, as DNA: TGTGCCTGGAGTACCGGGACAGGGGTCTATAGCAATCAGCCCCAGCATTTT.

At least ten counts were recorded for this clonotype. The V call is TRBV5-1, the J call TRBJ1-4; D possibly corresponds to TRBD1 (6 bases). Trimming took off 4 bases at V and 2 bases at J, with 9 bases between the two ends. Per germline, CDR1 SGHRS and CDR2 YFSETQ. This CDR3 is built from 14 residues. The CDR3 nucleotides are TGCGCCAGCAGCCCGGACAGTACTAATGAAAAACTGTTTTTT. Residues: CASSPDSTNEKLFF.

This clonotype was observed a single time. The rearrangement joins TRBV20-1 to TRBJ2-7; 13 positions agree with TRBD2. Germline CDR1 reads DFQATT; CDR2 reads SNEGSKA (reference sequence). J was trimmed by 4 bases and V by 6 bases; bases with no gene match: 18. The CDR3 spans 18 residues. The CDR3 sequence is CSAPGTGTSGTGQYEQYF. As DNA, the CDR3 is TGCAGTGCCCCCGGGACCGGGACTAGCGGGACAGGACAGTACGAGCAGTACTTC.

This clonotype was seen at least ten times. V is TRBV28 and J is TRBJ2-7, with 12 bases aligning to TRBD2. From germline, CDR1 is MDHEN and CDR2 SYDVKM. Trimming at V came to 5 bases and at J to 2 bases, leaving 4 bases not matched to a gene. The CDR3 has 15 residues. CDR3 coding DNA: TGTGCCAGCAGTATGGGACTAGCGGGCCCCTACGAGCAGTACTTC. Amino acids: CASSMGLAGPYEQYF. The full variable domain, with the rest looked up from reference TRBV28 and TRBJ2-7, is DVKVTQSSRYLVKRTGEKVFLECVQDMDHENMFWYRQDPGLGLRLIYFSYDVKMKEKGDIPEGYSVSREKKERFSLILESASTNQTSMYLCASSMGLAGPYEQYFGPGTRLTVT.

The chain couples TRBV10-3 to TRBJ1-2; no clear D gene. The ends were cut back, 6 bases at V and 3 bases at J, with 11 bases in the middle. CDR1 is ENHRY, CDR2 SYGVKD, per germline. CDR3 length: 13 residues. The CDR3 sequence is CAISLRSDYGYTF. The CDR3 coding sequence is TGTGCCATCAGCCTGCGATCGGACTATGGCTACACCTTC.